This T cell receptor beta chain was observed in a study of cytomegalovirus exposure and HLA in healthy donors. At the level of the study: There were around 390 genotyped donors. Of these, roughly 80% fell in the genetic ancestry cluster associated with self-reported Caucasian donors. Study findings and constraints: Segments of the TCR beta V type were, in most cases, productive about 87% or about 30% of the time in an earlier analysis. Researchers reportedly found TCR beta sequences accurately predicted most subjects' HLA-A and HLA-B alleles.

The PCR was carried out with 60 Vbeta primers and 13 Jbeta primers. Original processing methods: Counted up in a later analysis, unique TCR beta chains came to approximately 77 million, with around 11 million shared. The repertoire was sequenced with immunoSEQ multiplex PCR; TCRdb's copy has only in-frame clones and lacks some. Clone size and the V and J calls come from that table; the DNA yielded D and trimming. The listing records about 160,000 clones. The CDR3 has 15 amino acids. V was pared by 0 bases and J by 4 bases, with 13 bases between. Germline CDR1 is SGDLS and CDR2 is YYNGEE. Regarding this clone: The antigen is not known.

The chain has TRBV9 and TRBJ1-1, with D perhaps matching TRBD1 (6 bases). Source material: PBMCs. The sequence was obtained from a woman aged 55-70 years in good health and CMV-seronegative. This CDR3 reads CASSVGTGPLTEAFF. As DNA, the CDR3 is TGTGCCAGCAGCGTAGGAACAGGGCCGCTCACTGAAGCTTTCTTT.